The 13 T cell receptor beta chains in this list originate from one sample, sequenced in a study of spatial heterogeneity in lung cancer. TCRdb called the 5' RACE reads again in MiXCR, with one record for every CDR3 protein. The sample carries approximately 21,000 distinct CDR3 sequences, 3.3% recorded once. As for time point: sample taken at primary tumor resection. The starting material was PBMCs, obtained at surgery. The receptor set was obtained from a female donor with early-stage non-small cell lung cancer.

This clonotype was seen repeatedly, ten times or more. Here the CDR3 reads CSARLAGLQETQYF. For the CDR3, the DNA is TGCAGTGCTAGGCTAGCGGGACTTCAAGAGACCCAGTACTTC. The rearrangement joins TRBV20-1 to TRBJ2-5, with 9 bases fitting TRBD2. The junction had 4 bases not matched to a gene; V was cut back by 3 bases and J by 2 bases. Germline loops: CDR1 DFQATT, CDR2 SNEGSKA (reference sequence). The CDR3 runs to 14 residues.

This clonotype was found many times. J is TRBJ2-7 and V is TRBV11-2, with no clear D. The CDR3 consists of 13 residues. V was pared by 0 bases and J by 5 bases, with 8 bases between. The germline V gene encodes CDR1 SGHAT and CDR2 FQNNGV. This chain's CDR3 is CASSLDFRNEQYF. CDR3 DNA: TGTGCCAGCAGCTTAGACTTCAGAAACGAGCAGTACTTC.

This clonotype was picked up many times. The chain joins TRBV7-9 to TRBJ2-5; 9 bases map to TRBD1. Trimming took 2 bases from V and 4 from J; bases not matched to a gene: 14. The germline gives CDR1 SEHNR, CDR2 FQNEAQ (reference sequence). CDR3 size: 18 residues. The CDR3 coding sequence is TGTGCCAGCAGCTTATCCCCACGGGGAGGACAGGGGTTAGAGACCCAGTACTTC. Translation gives CASSLSPRGGQGLETQYF.

This clonotype was observed at least ten times. The chain employs TRBV19 and TRBJ2-2; 11 bases map to TRBD1. The CDR3 contains 14 residues. Trimming took 8 bases from V and 5 from J; bases not matched to a gene: 4. Germline CDR1 LNHDA, CDR2 SQIVND (reference sequence). The DNA of the CDR3 is TGTGCCAGTTGGGACAGGGGGAATACCGGGGAGCTGTTTTTT. The encoded protein is CASWDRGNTGELFF.

This clonotype was recorded many times. The rearrangement links TRBV5-5 to TRBJ1-5, with D possibly TRBD1 on 6 matching bases. The germline V and J ends were trimmed by 2 bases and 6 bases, with 12 bases remaining between them. Germline CDR1 reads SGHKS; CDR2 reads YYEKEE (reference sequence). The CDR3 sequence is 14 residues long. The CDR3, as DNA: TGTGCCAGCAGCTTAATGGCAGGGGCTCAGCCCCAGCATTTT. Encoded protein: CASSLMAGAQPQHF.

Ten or more counts support this clonotype. This chain uses TRBV12-3 or TRBV12-4 with TRBJ1-3, with D perhaps TRBD1 (6 bases). V was shortened by 7 bases and J by 0 bases, with 37 bases between the two germline ends. The CDR3 sequence is 23 residues long. This CDR3 reads CASTPLPRFGGQSQLSSGNTIYF. The CDR3 DNA is TGTGCCAGCACCCCTCTGCCGAGGTTCGGTGGACAGAGTCAACTCTCCTCTGGAAACACCATATATTTT.

This chain links TRBV27 with TRBJ1-4; possibly TRBD1 for D (6 bases). The CDR3 sequence is 14 residues long. Looked up from germline, CDR1 is MNHEY and CDR2 is SMNVEV (reference sequence). V was clipped by 4 bases and J by 6 bases, with 12 bases between them. The CDR3 nucleotides are TGTGCCAGCAGTTGGAACAGGGACGATGAAAAACTGTTTTTT. This translates into CASSWNRDDEKLFF.

This clonotype has a count of ten or more. The V gene is TRBV9, the J gene TRBJ2-5; 8 bases agree with TRBD2. CDR3 length equals 14 residues. Germline CDR1 is SGDLS and CDR2 is YYNGEE. After removal of 6 bases from V and 3 bases from J, the junction contained 7 bases not matched to a gene. The CDR3 nucleotides read TGTGCCAGCACCCCGGGACTAGTTAAAGAGACCCAGTACTTC. Translating gives CASTPGLVKETQYF.

This clonotype showed up many times. The chain has TRBV18 and TRBJ1-5, with TRBD1 matching 10 bases. The CDR3 runs 15 residues. Trimming took 6 bases from V and 2 from J; bases not matched to a gene: 4. The germline V gene encodes CDR1 KGHSH and CDR2 LQKENI. CDR3 in amino acids: CASSKTGGRNQPQHF. CDR3 DNA sequence: TGTGCCAGCTCCAAGACAGGGGGCCGCAATCAGCCCCAGCATTTT. Full variable domain (outside the CDR3, taken from reference TRBV18 and TRBJ1-5): NAGVMQNPRHLVRRRGQEARLRCSPMKGHSHVYWYRQLPEEGLKFMVYLQKENIIDESGMPKERFSAEFPKEGPSILRIQQVVRGDSAAYFCASSKTGGRNQPQHFGDGTRLSIL.

This clonotype was recorded many times. The genes are TRBV28 and TRBJ1-2; 8 nucleotides line up with TRBD1. V dropped 6 bases and J dropped 2; count of bases not matched to a gene: 5. The CDR3 consists of 14 residues. CDR1 is MDHEN, CDR2 SYDVKM, per germline. The CDR3 DNA reads as TGTGCCAGCAGCCGTACAGGGGGAAACTATGGCTACACCTTC. Protein sequence: CASSRTGGNYGYTF.

By share, this clonotype counts as medium-sized. This chain links TRBV28 with TRBJ2-7; D unresolved. The V gene's germline CDR1 is MDHEN and CDR2 SYDVKM. With 7 bases removed from V and 0 bases from J, the gap between germline ends came to 13 bases. The CDR3 consists of 14 residues. Here the CDR3 DNA reads TGTGCCAGCATCCCCCAGATAAGCTCCTACGAGCAGTACTTC. It specifies CASIPQISSYEQYF.

This clonotype came up many times. V gene TRBV2 combines with J gene TRBJ2-3, with TRBD2 matching 15 bases. This CDR3 region has 17 residues. Germline assignment: CDR1 SNHLY and CDR2 FYNNEI. V gave up 7 bases and J gave up 5 bases; unmatched junction bases: 10. CDR3 sequence reads: CASTVDGTSGRRDTQYF. CDR3 DNA sequence: TGTGCCAGCACGGTCGACGGGACTAGCGGGAGGAGAGATACGCAGTATTTT.

This clonotype was found many times. V and J are TRBV29-1 and TRBJ2-7; D is possibly TRBD1 (5 bases). V gave up 3 bases and J gave up 2 bases, with 8 bases separating them. Per the germline V gene, CDR1 is SQVTM and CDR2 is ANQGSEA. The CDR3 has 12 residues. The CDR3 DNA is TGCAGCGTTGAGGGGCGGCCCTACGAGCAGTACTTC. It codes for CSVEGRPYEQYF.